The clone carrying this T cell receptor (beta chain) has only a few counts. Its antigen is currently unknown. TCRdb independently ran MiXCR on the reads; one entry per CDR3 protein. The sample has 900,000 to 950,000 distinct CDR3 sequences, roughly 30% seen once. The record originates from a study of T cell repertoires in cytomegalovirus infection. Whole-study context: TCR beta signatures that were public indicated CMV infection and matching HLA type. Regarding the study as a whole: The response measured ex vivo was dominated by TCR beta clonotypes (HLA-C-restricted and CMV-specific).

The V and J ends lost 0 bases and 10 bases respectively, with 12 bases between them. CDR1 and CDR2 (germline): SGHVS, FNYEAQ. There are 14 residues in the CDR3. The chain couples TRBV7-6 to TRBJ1-4, with D perhaps TRBD1 (6 bases). This sequence was found in a human donor in good health (CMV status not recorded). Some clones in this sample may be carry-over from other donors' samples. The sequences come from cultured CD8+ T cells from PBMCs, collected from culture after CMV antigen stimulation. CDR3 nucleotides: TGTGCCAGCAGCTTAGCGAGGCAGGGGTCAAAACTGTTTTTT. Amino acids: CASSLARQGSKLFF.